Shown below are 15 T cell receptor beta chains from a single sample sequenced in a study of shared clonotypes between healthy human individuals. Data came from immunoSEQ multiplex PCR; TCRdb stores just in-frame clones and leaves some out. The repertoire consists of millions of clones, with about 92% occurring once and the leading ten covering 0.14%. The material sequenced was naive CD4+ T cells sorted from blood. Described subset: CD45RA+ positively selected. The source is a young man in good health.

The V call is TRBV5-6, the J call TRBJ2-5; 11 bases fit TRBD1. The J call may not be correct, given that the DNA end is closer to TRBJ2-7. The CDR3 is 15 residues long. Looked up from germline, CDR1 is SGHDT and CDR2 is YYEEEE. The CDR3 coding sequence is TGTGCCAGCAGTCGGCCGGGACAGGGGGGCTACGAGCAGTACTTC. As protein: CASSRPGQGGYEQYF.

In this sample, this clone turned up a few times. The chain has TRBV14 and TRBJ1-4; D unclear. There are 12 residues in the CDR3. The V end lost 0 bases, the J end lost 11 bases, and 7 bases lay between the germline ends. Per the germline V gene, CDR1 is SGHDN and CDR2 is FVKESK. The CDR3 region is CASSQDWTKLFF. The CDR3 DNA sequence: TGTGCCAGCAGCCAAGATTGGACTAAACTGTTTTTT.

In the case of this clone: Additional DNA sequences in this sample encode the identical CDR3. The CDR3 sequence is CASSPGQSQETQYF. As DNA, the CDR3 is TGTGCCAGCTCACCTGGACAGTCCCAAGAGACCCAGTACTTC. This rearrangement joins TRBV18 to TRBJ2-5; D is possibly TRBD1 (6 bases). The CDR3 is 14 amino acids. CDR1 KGHSH and CDR2 LQKENI come from the germline V gene. V was clipped by 3 bases and J by 1 base, with 9 bases between them.

This chain's CDR3 is CASSQTPRGNEKLFF. The CDR3 DNA reads TGTGCCAGCAGCCAAACCCCGAGGGGAAATGAAAAACTGTTTTTT. The chain carries TRBV11-2 and TRBJ1-4, with a tentative D call TRBD1 (5 bases). Per the germline V gene, CDR1 is SGHAT and CDR2 is FQNNGV. The CDR3 is 15 amino acids. V lost 5 bases, J lost 5 bases, and 15 bases lay in between. The variable domain in full, completed from reference TRBV11-2 and TRBJ1-4, reads EAGVAQSPRYKIIEKRQSVAFWCNPISGHATLYWYQQILGQGPKLLIQFQNNGVVDDSQLPKDRFSAERLKGVDSTLKIQPAKLEDSAVYLCASSQTPRGNEKLFFGSGTQLSVL.

The V and J genes are TRBV5-8 and TRBJ1-5, with D unclear. Germline V lookup: CDR1 SGHTS, CDR2 YDEGEE. The V gene lost 0 bases and the J gene lost 5 bases, with 12 bases spanning the gap. The CDR3 totals 15 residues. The CDR3 DNA follows: TGTGCCAGCAGCTTGGGGGGAGAGGGCTATCAGCCCCAGCATTTT. It codes for CASSLGGEGYQPQHF.

This chain uses TRBV2 with TRBJ2-7; D perhaps matches TRBD2 (5 bases). The DNA end is a closer match to TRBJ2-5, so the J assignment may be wrong. This CDR3 spans 11 amino acids. Germline CDR1 and CDR2: SNHLY and FYNNEI. The CDR3 protein is CASSERGTQYF. The DNA for the CDR3 is TGTGCCAGCAGTGAACGGGGGACCCAGTACTTC.

The CDR3 nucleotides are TGTGCCAGCAGGACAGGGATGGGCAATCAGCCCCAGCATTTT. Translating it yields CASRTGMGNQPQHF. The chain carries TRBV6-1 and TRBJ1-5; 7 nucleotides line up with TRBD1. This CDR3 spans 14 amino acids. The germline V gene has CDR1 MNHNS and CDR2 SASEGT. V dropped 6 bases and J dropped 2; count of bases not matched to a gene: 4.

The chain has TRBV29-1 and TRBJ2-5, with a possible D match to TRBD2 (6 bases). V shed 7 bases and J shed 1 base, with 10 bases lying between them. Germline CDR1 reads SQVTM; CDR2 reads ANQGSEA. CDR3 length: 12 amino acids. CDR3 bases: TGCAGCGGGGGGGACGGCCAAGAGACCCAGTACTTC. Translation gives CSGGDGQETQYF.

This chain links TRBV12-5 with TRBJ2-7; D not certain. Germline values: CDR1 LGHNT, CDR2 FRNRAP. The V gene lost 0 bases and the J gene lost 4 bases, with 7 bases spanning the gap. The CDR3 has 13 amino acids. In nucleotides, the CDR3 is TGTGCTAGTGGTTTGGTCGACGGGTACGAGCAGTACTTC. Protein: CASGLVDGYEQYF.

In this sample, this clone turned up a few times. This sequence joins TRBV10-3 and TRBJ1-1; 7 bases are shared with TRBD1. Germline V lookup: CDR1 ENHRY, CDR2 SYGVKD. V trimming: 6 bases; J trimming: 1 base; junction bases outside the gene matches: 5. CDR3 length: 14 amino acids. CDR3 nucleotide sequence: TGTGCCATCAGACGGGACAGTGGGAACACTGAAGCTTTCTTT. It yields the protein CAIRRDSGNTEAFF.

The gene calls are TRBV19 and TRBJ1-1, with a weak D call TRBD1 (5 bases). The germline V gene has CDR1 LNHDA and CDR2 SQIVND (reference sequence). This CDR3 spans 15 amino acids. The V gene lost 6 bases and the J gene lost 1 base, with 15 bases spanning the gap. The CDR3 bases are TGTGCCAGTAGGGTCGGGGGGAACACGAACACTGAAGCTTTCTTT. Translating gives CASRVGGNTNTEAFF.

The rearrangement joins TRBV28 to TRBJ1-5; 9 bases are shared with TRBD1. The V segment lost 4 bases and the J segment 4 bases; nucleotides outside the gene matches: 8. This CDR3 has 16 residues. CDR1 MDHEN and CDR2 SYDVKM come from the germline V gene. CDR3 loop: CASSSPGQGTNQPQHF. The CDR3 nucleotides read TGTGCCAGCAGTTCCCCAGGACAGGGGACAAATCAGCCCCAGCATTTT.

J is TRBJ2-7 and V is TRBV5-1; 10 bases fit TRBD2. Germline-derived CDR1 and CDR2 are SGHRS and YFSETQ. V was clipped by 3 bases and J by 1 base; unmatched bases: 7. The CDR3 is 16 residues long. CDR3 coding DNA: TGCGCCAGCAGCTCCTTACTAGCGGGGACTTCCTACGAGCAGTACTTC. Translation gives CASSSLLAGTSYEQYF.

The J gene is TRBJ2-1, the V gene TRBV9, with D perhaps given as TRBD1 or TRBD2 (5 bases each). Germline V gene sequence: CDR1 SGDLS, CDR2 YYNGEE. Deletions cut 0 bases from V and 7 bases from J, with 14 bases between. The CDR3 spans 15 residues. The chain's CDR3 is CASSVVGLGANEQFF. Here the CDR3 DNA reads TGTGCCAGCAGCGTAGTAGGACTTGGGGCGAATGAGCAGTTCTTC.

The CDR3 protein is CASSWGWGPEGEAFF. Here the CDR3 DNA reads TGTGCCAGCAGTTGGGGATGGGGACCTGAGGGCGAAGCTTTCTTT. V gene TRBV27 combines with J gene TRBJ1-1; the D gene is possibly TRBD1 (5 bases). V dropped 4 bases and J dropped 8 bases, with 20 bases sitting between them. Germline V gene lookup returns CDR1 MNHEY and CDR2 SMNVEV (reference sequence). The CDR3 covers 15 residues.